Below, 21 T cell receptor beta chains from the same sample are listed, as sequenced in a study of blood T cell repertoires in COVID-19. Using immunoSEQ multiplex PCR, the repertoire was profiled, and TCRdb retains in-frame clones only, with some absent. The data hold 200,000 to 300,000 clones, with about 82% observed a single time. Sequenced: peripheral blood. These receptors all stem from a woman aged 55-69 years with active or convalescent COVID-19.

The V call is TRBV5-1, the J call TRBJ2-5, with 7 bases fitting TRBD1. The CDR3 covers 14 residues. The V gene end was trimmed by 6 bases and the J gene end by 4 bases; junction bases not matched to a gene: 9. CDR1 is SGHRS, CDR2 YFSETQ, per germline. The CDR3 loop reads CASTDTGVLETQYF. In DNA, the CDR3 is TGCGCCAGCACCGACACAGGGGTTCTAGAGACCCAGTACTTC.

The gene calls are TRBV6-5 and TRBJ2-1, with 7 bases lining up with TRBD2. The CDR3 loop spans 13 amino acids. Germline V gene data show CDR1 as MNHEY and CDR2 as SVGAGI. V was pared by 8 bases and J by 6 bases, with 7 bases of the junction left unmatched. CDR3 amino acids: CASGREATNEQFF. For the CDR3, the DNA is TGTGCCAGCGGACGGGAGGCTACCAATGAGCAGTTCTTC.

The chain has TRBV5-1 and TRBJ2-2, with unresolved D. Germline-derived CDR1 and CDR2 are SGHRS and YFSETQ. V dropped 2 bases and J dropped 0 bases, with 5 bases sitting between them. CDR3 length: 14 amino acids. CDR3 region: CASSLATNTGELFF. For the CDR3, the DNA is TGCGCCAGCAGCTTAGCGACGAACACCGGGGAGCTGTTTTTT.

Only one count was recorded for this clone. This chain connects TRBV9 to TRBJ2-4; 14 bases map to TRBD2. The germline V gene encodes CDR1 SGDLS and CDR2 YYNGEE. The CDR3 contains 20 residues. The trim removed 0 bases at V and 11 bases at J, leaving 19 bases unmatched. In DNA form, the CDR3 reads TGTGCCAGCAGCGTAGGCCTTAGGGAGACTAGCGGGGGGGCCGGGGGCCTTCAGTACTTC. Protein sequence: CASSVGLRETSGGAGGLQYF. Filled out from reference TRBV9 and TRBJ2-4, the complete variable domain reads DSGVTQTPKHLITATGQRVTLRCSPRSGDLSVYWYQQSLDQGLQFLIQYYNGEERAKGNILERFSAQQFPDLHSELNLSSLELGDSALYFCASSVGLRETSGGAGGLQYFGAGTRLSVL.

The chain uses TRBV12-3 or TRBV12-4 and TRBJ1-2; 7 bases are shared with TRBD1. This CDR3 spans 13 amino acids. Trimming at V came to 2 bases and at J to 6 bases, leaving 3 bases not matched to a gene. The CDR3, as DNA: TGTGCCAGCAGTTTAAGGGGGCCTCATGGCTACACCTTC. It encodes CASSLRGPHGYTF.

This clone was observed once. V gene TRBV28 combines with J gene TRBJ1-4; TRBD1 matches at 7 bases. Germline CDR1 is MDHEN and CDR2 is SYDVKM. Unmatched junction bases numbered 9, after V lost 6 bases and J lost 8 bases. This CDR3 region has 14 residues. CDR3 in amino acids: CASSPTGAGEKLFF. CDR3 nucleotides: TGTGCCAGCAGCCCCACAGGGGCAGGGGAAAAACTGTTTTTT.

This chain links TRBV28 with TRBJ1-2; D possibly corresponds to TRBD1 (6 bases). CDR3 size: 17 residues. Germline V gene data show CDR1 as MDHEN and CDR2 as SYDVKM. V dropped 1 base and J dropped 6 bases, with 21 bases sitting between them. The CDR3 coding sequence is TGTGCCAGCAGTTTATCAGGGGCTCCCCTTAGTCCGGATGGCTACACCTTC. The encoded protein is CASSLSGAPLSPDGYTF.

The DNA of the CDR3 is TGCGCCAGCAGCTTTGGACTAACCCAGCTAGGAGAGCAGTACTTC. The encoded protein is CASSFGLTQLGEQYF. The chain has TRBV5-1 and TRBJ2-7; possible D gene TRBD2, 6 bases. This CDR3 region has 15 residues. CDR1 and CDR2 (germline): SGHRS, YFSETQ. The germline V and J ends were trimmed by 2 bases and 7 bases, with 19 bases remaining between them.

The gene calls are TRBV15 and TRBJ1-4; D gene uncertain. Germline lookup yields CDR1 LNHNV and CDR2 YYDKDF (reference sequence). V gave up 0 bases and J gave up 6 bases, with 8 bases separating them. The CDR3 consists of 14 residues. Here the CDR3 DNA reads TGTGCCACCAGCAGAGACCCCCCAGATGAAAAACTGTTTTTT. Translating it yields CATSRDPPDEKLFF.

This chain joins TRBV6-4 and TRBJ2-1; a possible D gene is TRBD2 (5 bases). V lost 4 bases and J 6 bases, leaving 19 bases between the germline ends. Germline CDR1 MRHNA, CDR2 SNTAGT. The CDR3 loop spans 16 amino acids. DNA for the CDR3: TGTGCCAGCAGTGCCACGGCGGGTTCGGTGGTCAATGAGCAGTTCTTC. As protein: CASSATAGSVVNEQFF.

This sequence joins TRBV7-8 and TRBJ1-5, with 10 positions matching TRBD1. The CDR3 is 16 residues long. The V segment lost 8 bases and the J segment 0 bases; nucleotides outside the gene matches: 7. Germline V gives CDR1 SGHVS, CDR2 FQNEAQ. The CDR3 sequence: CASQDRGSYSNQPQHF. Here the CDR3 DNA reads TGTGCCAGCCAGGACAGGGGGTCATATAGCAATCAGCCCCAGCATTTT. Full variable domain (remainder filled in from reference TRBV7-8 and TRBJ1-5): GAGVSQSPRYKVAKRGQDVALRCDPISGHVSLFWYQQALGQGPEFLTYFQNEAQLDKSGLPSDRFFAERPEGSVSTLKIQRTQQEDSAVYLCASQDRGSYSNQPQHFGDGTRLSIL.

The genes are TRBV18 and TRBJ2-1, with 11 nucleotides matching TRBD2. The V gene's germline CDR1 is KGHSH and CDR2 LQKENI. V lost 3 bases to trimming and J lost 6 bases; unmatched junction nucleotides: 4. The CDR3 consists of 15 residues. CDR3 protein: CASSPGTSGGNEQFF. CDR3 nucleotide sequence: TGTGCCAGCTCACCGGGGACTAGCGGTGGCAATGAGCAGTTCTTC.

The chain carries TRBV12-3 or TRBV12-4 and TRBJ1-2, with D unresolved. The CDR3 length is 11 residues. The germline V and J ends were trimmed by 4 bases and 5 bases, with 5 bases remaining between them. In DNA form, the CDR3 reads TGTGCCAGCAGTTCGGGATATGGCTACACCTTC. Protein product: CASSSGYGYTF.

This sequence joins TRBV7-8 and TRBJ1-1, with D unresolved. The CDR3 runs to 15 residues. Germline lookup yields CDR1 SGHVS and CDR2 FQNEAQ. V was cut by 2 bases and J by 8 bases, with 18 bases left in between. CDR3 nucleotides: TGTGCCAGCAGCTTACAGTTCGCAGGAACTTCCGAAGCTTTCTTT. This gives the protein CASSLQFAGTSEAFF. Full variable domain (remainder filled in from reference TRBV7-8 and TRBJ1-1): GAGVSQSPRYKVAKRGQDVALRCDPISGHVSLFWYQQALGQGPEFLTYFQNEAQLDKSGLPSDRFFAERPEGSVSTLKIQRTQQEDSAVYLCASSLQFAGTSEAFFGQGTRLTVV.

The J gene is TRBJ2-5, the V gene TRBV5-4; possibly TRBD1 for D (5 bases). This CDR3 is 15 amino acids long. Germline V gives CDR1 SGHNT, CDR2 YYREEE (reference sequence). The V end was cut by 0 bases, the J end by 5 bases, with 14 bases between. The chain's CDR3 is CASSLAPGLRETQYF. The CDR3 DNA reads TGTGCCAGCAGCTTGGCTCCAGGGCTGCGGGAGACCCAGTACTTC. The full variable domain, rest sourced from reference TRBV5-4 and TRBJ2-5, is ETGVTQSPTHLIKTRGQQVTLRCSSQSGHNTVSWYQQALGQGPQFIFQYYREEENGRGNFPPRFSGLQFPNYSSELNVNALELDDSALYLCASSLAPGLRETQYFGPGTRLLVL.

The genes are TRBV7-2 and TRBJ2-3, with TRBD2 identical over 9 bases. There are 18 residues in the CDR3. The V and J ends lost 5 bases and 6 bases, in that order; junction bases with no gene match: 18. The germline gives CDR1 SGHTA, CDR2 FQGNSA. The CDR3 region is CASSPPSGLALRGDTQYF. For the CDR3, the DNA is TGTGCCAGCAGCCCCCCGTCGGGACTAGCCCTGAGAGGGGATACGCAGTATTTT.

As concerns this clone: Additional DNA sequences in this sample encode the identical CDR3. J is TRBJ1-1 and V is TRBV10-3; possibly TRBD1 for D (5 bases). Between the trimmed V and J ends, which lost 2 bases and 3 bases, there was a span of 10 bases. The CDR3 has 14 residues. Germline V gives CDR1 ENHRY, CDR2 SYGVKD. The CDR3 loop is CAISEGGGDTEAFF. For the CDR3, the DNA is TGTGCCATCAGTGAGGGGGGGGGAGACACTGAAGCTTTCTTT.

The V call is TRBV18, the J call TRBJ1-2; 7 bases match TRBD1. In germline, CDR1 is KGHSH, CDR2 LQKENI. CDR3 length: 16 residues. V dropped 2 bases and J dropped 7; count of bases not matched to a gene: 13. CDR3 sequence reads: CASSPDALQGSSGYTF. CDR3 coding DNA: TGTGCCAGCTCACCAGACGCCCTACAGGGGAGTTCTGGCTACACCTTC.

The chain links TRBV19 to TRBJ2-1; 9 positions agree with TRBD2. Per the germline V gene, CDR1 is LNHDA and CDR2 is SQIVND (reference sequence). The junction had 7 bases not matched to a gene; V was cut back by 1 base and J by 6 bases. The CDR3 has 16 amino acids. CDR3 DNA sequence: TGTGCCAGTAGTATAGGGGGTGGCGGGAGGGCCAATGAGCAGTTCTTC. This translates into CASSIGGGGRANEQFF. Together with reference TRBV19 and TRBJ2-1, the CDR3 gives the full variable domain: DGGITQSPKYLFRKEGQNVTLSCEQNLNHDAMYWYRQDPGQGLRLIYYSQIVNDFQKGDIAEGYSVSREKKESFPLTVTSAQKNPTAFYLCASSIGGGGRANEQFFGPGTRLTVL.

The rearrangement links TRBV20-1 to TRBJ2-1; TRBD1 matches 7 bases. CDR1 and CDR2 from the germline V gene are DFQATT and SNEGSKA (reference sequence). CDR3 size: 11 residues. V was clipped by 3 bases and J by 14 bases; unmatched bases: 7. The CDR3 region is CSASHRDREFF. DNA of the CDR3: TGCAGTGCTAGTCACCGAGACAGGGAGTTCTTC.

The rearrangement links TRBV19 to TRBJ1-2, with D perhaps matching TRBD1 (5 bases). The CDR3 extends over 12 amino acids. Germline CDR1 reads LNHDA; CDR2 reads SQIVND (reference sequence). V was pared by 4 bases and J by 8 bases, with 11 bases between. Here the CDR3 DNA reads TGTGCCAGTAGTACGGGACTCAAGGGCTACACCTTC. This gives the protein CASSTGLKGYTF.